Listed below are T cell receptor beta chains from one sample, sequenced in a study of T-cell memory formation after mild COVID-19. TCRdb re-called the 5' RACE reads through MiXCR, storing one row per CDR3 protein. The profile covers 350,000 to 500,000 distinct CDR3 sequences, with 20% to 30% appearing a single time and around 12% taken by the ten largest. The specimen sequenced was PBMCs or a T cell subset sorted from them (not recorded which). These receptor sequences come from an adult woman who had mild COVID-19 (a few samples of this study predate the infection). Cell type and time point are not known. Each CDR3 is given with its conserved first and last residue. D genes are given only for firm matches. Some rows mark clone size as missing; the rest say once, few, many or name a class of expanded clone.

v_call	clone_size	d_call	j_call	cdr3_aa	cdr3_nt
TRBV15	few	-	TRBJ1-5	CATSRDRSPLPQHF	TGTGCCACCAGCAGAGATCGAAGTCCTCTGCCCCAGCATTTT
TRBV18	few	TRBD1	TRBJ1-1	CASSPLGRQGGAMNTEAFF	TGTGCCAGCTCACCATTGGGGAGACAGGGGGGCGCGATGAACACTGAAGCTTTCTTT
TRBV15	few	TRBD1	TRBJ2-7	CATSTGQDYEQYF	TGTGCCACGTCTACGGGACAGGACTACGAGCAGTACTTC
TRBV7-2	-	-	TRBJ2-3	CASSRHSDTQYF	TGTGCCAGCAGCCGCCATTCCGATACGCAGTATTTT
TRBV20-1	many	TRBD2	TRBJ2-7	CSAMASGRAYEQYF	TGCAGTGCTATGGCTAGCGGGAGGGCTTACGAGCAGTACTTC
TRBV7-3	-	-	TRBJ2-5	CASSLILTGGTPQETQYF	TGTGCCAGCAGCTTAATACTGACTGGCGGGACCCCTCAAGAGACCCAGTACTTC
TRBV7-9	-	-	TRBJ1-2	CASSLGYSREIF	TGTGCCAGCAGCTTAGGATATTCTCGGGAGATCTTC
TRBV6-5	few	-	TRBJ2-3	CASSPPGLGVTDTQYF	TGTGCCAGCAGCCCTCCTGGTCTGGGGGTCACAGATACGCAGTATTTT
TRBV5-1	many	-	TRBJ1-1	CASSLGGDGGTEAFF	TGCGCCAGCAGCTTGGGCGGGGACGGGGGCACTGAAGCTTTCTTT
TRBV7-9	few	-	TRBJ2-1	CASSRTFSSYNEQFF	TGTGCCAGCAGCAGAACTTTCAGCTCCTACAATGAGCAGTTCTTC
TRBV7-9	few	-	TRBJ1-1	CASSLYPGNTEAFF	TGTGCCAGCAGCTTATACCCGGGGAACACTGAAGCTTTCTTT
TRBV10-3	few	TRBD1	TRBJ2-5	CAISPGQGHPPQETQYF	TGTGCCATCAGTCCGGGACAGGGCCACCCCCCTCAAGAGACCCAGTACTTC
TRBV24-1	-	-	TRBJ2-7	CATRRGGTYEQYF	TGTGCCACCAGGAGGGGGGGGACCTACGAGCAGTACTTC
TRBV5-1	few	-	TRBJ2-1	CASTWGRGDNEQFF	TGCGCCAGCACTTGGGGAAGGGGCGACAATGAGCAGTTCTTC
TRBV6-2/TRBV6-3	-	TRBD2	TRBJ2-7	CASLEREWTYEQYF	TGTGCCAGCTTAGAGCGGGAGTGGACCTACGAGCAGTACTTC
TRBV6-5	-	-	TRBJ1-1	CASSYSPGFITEAFF	TGTGCCAGCAGTTACTCGCCGGGCTTTATCACTGAAGCTTTCTTT
TRBV18	few	TRBD1	TRBJ2-7	CASSPVTGAYEQYF	TGTGCCAGCTCACCAGTGACAGGGGCCTACGAGCAGTACTTC
TRBV6-2/TRBV6-3	-	-	TRBJ1-5	CASSYYSNQPQHF	TGTGCCAGCAGTTACTATAGCAATCAGCCCCAGCATTTT
TRBV20-1	-	TRBD2	TRBJ2-7	CSASVPHTSGSLSEQYF	TGCAGTGCTAGTGTCCCCCATACTAGCGGGAGCTTAAGCGAGCAGTACTTC
TRBV6-5	many	-	TRBJ1-2	CASSPGDNGGYTF	TGTGCCAGCAGCCCAGGGGATAACGGTGGCTACACCTTC
TRBV28	-	TRBD1	TRBJ2-7	CASTGTAGEQYF	TGTGCCAGCACCGGGACAGCAGGAGAGCAGTACTTC
TRBV2	few	TRBD1	TRBJ1-2	CASTEDRGRYGYTF	TGTGCCAGCACCGAAGACAGGGGAAGATATGGCTACACCTTC
TRBV6-2/TRBV6-3	-	TRBD2	TRBJ2-1	CASSPSGSTEQFF	TGTGCCAGCAGTCCGAGCGGGAGCACTGAGCAGTTCTTC
TRBV24-1	-	-	TRBJ1-5	CATSDSSRDSQPQHF	TGTGCCACCAGTGATTCCTCCCGAGATTCCCAGCCCCAGCATTTT
TRBV6-1	few	TRBD2	TRBJ2-5	CASSDEAGGQETQYF	TGTGCCAGCAGTGACGAAGCGGGGGGGCAGGAGACCCAGTACTTC
TRBV5-1	once	TRBD2	TRBJ2-7	CASSFLAGDSYEQYF	TGCGCCAGCAGCTTTCTAGCGGGGGACTCCTACGAGCAGTACTTC
TRBV7-6	-	-	TRBJ2-1	CASSSDTGNEQFF	TGTGCCAGCAGCTCAGACACGGGTAATGAGCAGTTCTTC
TRBV7-9	-	-	TRBJ1-2	CASSFAGANYGYTF	TGTGCCAGCAGCTTCGCCGGGGCTAACTATGGCTACACCTTC
TRBV12-3/TRBV12-4	-	TRBD1	TRBJ2-2	CASKDRGNTGELFF	TGTGCCAGCAAAGACAGGGGAAACACCGGGGAGCTGTTTTTT
TRBV24-1	-	TRBD1	TRBJ2-7	CATSDNRDRAYEQYF	TGTGCCACCAGTGACAACCGGGACAGGGCCTACGAGCAGTACTTC
TRBV12-3/TRBV12-4	-	-	TRBJ1-2	CASSLAAGSINGYTF	TGTGCCAGCAGTTTGGCAGCCGGGAGTATTAACGGCTACACCTTC
TRBV7-2	-	TRBD2	TRBJ2-7	CASSGLAGSAYEQYF	TGTGCCAGCAGCGGACTAGCGGGGTCCGCTTACGAGCAGTACTTC
TRBV20-1	many	TRBD2	TRBJ2-1	CSAQAGGPREQFF	TGCAGTGCTCAAGCGGGGGGGCCGAGGGAGCAGTTCTTC
TRBV24-1	few	TRBD2	TRBJ2-5	CATSNPAGEETQYF	TGTGCCACCAGTAATCCAGCGGGGGAAGAGACCCAGTACTTC
TRBV7-2	many	-	TRBJ2-7	CASSPFSSSSYEQYF	TGTGCCAGCAGCCCCTTCAGTTCTAGTAGCTACGAGCAGTACTTC
TRBV5-1	-	-	TRBJ2-1	CASSTSGADEQFF	TGCGCCAGCAGTACTAGTGGGGCCGATGAGCAGTTCTTC
TRBV5-1	-	-	TRBJ1-1	CASSLAVNSPMNTEAFF	TGCGCCAGCAGCTTGGCCGTTAACAGCCCAATGAACACTGAAGCTTTCTTT
TRBV4-3	-	TRBD2	TRBJ2-3	CASSQRAGDDTQYF	TGCGCCAGCAGCCAGAGAGCGGGAGACGATACGCAGTATTTT
TRBV25-1	few	-	TRBJ2-6	CASSDSALSSGANVLTF	TGTGCCAGCAGTGATTCGGCCCTCAGCTCTGGGGCCAACGTCCTGACTTTC
TRBV7-9	-	-	TRBJ2-7	CASSLEGGITYEQYF	TGTGCCAGCAGCTTAGAGGGCGGTATTACCTACGAGCAGTACTTC
TRBV5-1	-	-	TRBJ1-5	CASSLDGSSHQPQHF	TGCGCCAGCAGCTTGGACGGCTCTAGCCATCAGCCCCAGCATTTT
TRBV7-2	-	-	TRBJ1-1	CASSQVGGRLSEAFF	TGTGCCAGCAGCCAAGTTGGGGGGCGCTTATCTGAAGCTTTCTTT
TRBV20-1	-	TRBD2	TRBJ2-1	CSARGTSGRNEQFF	TGCAGTGCTAGGGGGACTAGCGGGAGAAATGAGCAGTTCTTC
TRBV4-1	-	TRBD1	TRBJ2-2	CASSHFRDRVSDTGELFF	TGCGCCAGCAGCCATTTCCGGGACAGGGTTTCGGACACCGGGGAGCTGTTTTTT
TRBV7-2	few	-	TRBJ2-2	CASSLGGLSGELFF	TGTGCCAGCAGCTTAGGGGGACTCTCCGGGGAGCTGTTTTTT
TRBV14	-	-	TRBJ2-2	CASSQDPDTGELFF	TGTGCCAGCAGCCAAGATCCCGACACCGGGGAGCTGTTTTTT
TRBV24-1	-	-	TRBJ2-1	CATSGSGLSSYNEQFF	TGTGCCACCAGTGGTTCCGGGTTGTCTTCCTACAATGAGCAGTTCTTC
TRBV7-2	-	TRBD1	TRBJ1-6	CASKRDRVLNSPLHF	TGTGCCAGCAAGAGGGACAGGGTATTAAATTCACCCCTCCACTTT
TRBV15	few	-	TRBJ1-1	CATSSHLETANTEAFF	TGTGCCACCAGCAGTCACCTAGAGACGGCGAACACTGAAGCTTTCTTT
TRBV7-9	once	-	TRBJ1-3	CASSLVAPPWTDDTIYF	TGTGCCAGCAGCTTAGTGGCCCCCCCATGGACAGATGACACCATATATTTT
TRBV7-9	few	TRBD1	TRBJ2-5	CASSPFSSLRDRSQETQYF	TGTGCCAGCAGCCCCTTTTCATCCCTCCGGGACAGAAGCCAAGAGACCCAGTACTTC
TRBV6-5	-	-	TRBJ2-7	CASSYSTSRYEQYF	TGTGCCAGCAGTTACTCGACCTCACGATACGAGCAGTACTTC
TRBV4-1	-	TRBD1	TRBJ2-5	CASSQEQAGGHPQETQYF	TGCGCCAGCAGCCAAGAACAGGCAGGGGGCCATCCACAAGAGACCCAGTACTTC